This T cell receptor beta chain was found in a study of spatial heterogeneity in lung cancer (dated by TCRdb to between 2018 and 2021). Broadly, across the study: Beta-chain transcripts were consistently detected in greater numbers than alpha-chain transcripts, which likely reflects a higher abundance of beta-chain transcripts. In the raw uncorrected reads, each unique combination of TCR and UMI appeared on average more than ten times. TCR alpha and beta repertoires were quantitatively compared across multiple tumor regions, matched nontumor lung and blood in non-small cell lung cancer. TCR repertoire features were related to nonsynonymous mutation counts determined by whole-exome sequencing of tumor tissue. Both alpha and beta chains were TCR-sequenced in a few hundred tumor regions, fewer than 80 matched nontumor lung samples and around 50 PBMC samples obtained at surgery.

Study-level results and caveats: Ubiquitous expanded tumor TCRs showed up in blood more often at tumor resection than at routine follow-up. Confirming at a functional level the hypothesis that regional TCRs recognize regional mutations was considered to require additional single-cell paired TCR alpha and beta sequencing.

Reading the label with the study, this specimen's time point is: sample taken at primary tumor resection. Whole RNA extracted from tumor and nontumor lung tissue, or from cryopreserved PBMC samples, was used for TCR sequencing without cell sorting. The donors were some 72 patients from the lung TRACERx cohort who had early-stage, untreated non-small cell lung cancer. Only patients with enough RNA available from two or more tumor regions were chosen for TCR sequencing. V and J are truncated by 2 bases and 1 base respectively, leaving an intervening sequence of 9 bases. The CDR3, cysteine through phenylalanine, is 15 amino acids long. The entry retains the CDR3 DNA only, 45 bases that are in frame from base 1. The CDR1 and CDR2 encoded by the germline V gene are MGHDK and SYGVNS. Library preparation used 5' RACE. TCRdb shows the sequencer as NextSeq 500. The TCR library protocol attached a unique molecular identifier to each TCR cDNA molecule to allow correction of PCR and sequencing errors. On the study's bioinformatics: TCR identification, UMI-based error correction and CDR3 extraction were performed with Decombinator tools. TCRs above a frequency of 2 per 1,000, corresponding to the top 1% of the tumor frequency distribution, were defined as expanded. Renyi diversity was calculated using the R vegan package after each repertoire was subsampled 100 times to 5,000 TCRs. To build CDR3 similarity networks, amino acid triplet string-kernel similarity was used, and CDR3s were connected when their pairwise similarity was above 0.82. The raw public data were reprocessed by TCRdb itself: fastp quality trimming at Q25, MiXCR clonotype calling, in-frame beta chains only. Rows with one shared CDR3 protein collapse into an entry with the most common genes and DNA. The V and J calls and clone size come from TCRdb's table, not from the authors' own analysis. The sample yields approximately 49,000 distinct CDR3 sequences; around 5.2% were counted once. Jointly, the top ten make up 11% of the sample.

Many counts were recorded for this clonotype. It lacks a known antigen. No much larger clonotype is one base removed from it; base qualities were not supplied. This receptor chain uses TRBV25-1 and TRBJ1-5, with no confident D gene call. The source was PBMCs, collected at surgery. The origin of this receptor is a male donor with early-stage non-small cell lung cancer. The CDR3 reads as follows: CASSEGGSSNQPQHF. The base sequence is TGTGCCAGCAGTGAAGGAGGTTCCAGCAATCAGCCCCAGCATTTT.